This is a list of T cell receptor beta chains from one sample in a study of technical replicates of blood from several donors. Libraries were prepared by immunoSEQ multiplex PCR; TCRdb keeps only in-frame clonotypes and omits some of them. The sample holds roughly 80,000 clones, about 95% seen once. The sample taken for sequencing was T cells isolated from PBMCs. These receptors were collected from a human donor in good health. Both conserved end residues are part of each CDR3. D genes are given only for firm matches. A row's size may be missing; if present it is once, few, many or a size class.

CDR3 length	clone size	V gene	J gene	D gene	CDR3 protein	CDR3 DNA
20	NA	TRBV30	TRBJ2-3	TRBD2	CAWSVRLAGVTPSSTDTQYF	TGTGCCTGGAGCGTGAGACTAGCGGGAGTAACCCCGTCTAGCACAGATACGCAGTATTTT
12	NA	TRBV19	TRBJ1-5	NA	CASSIPLQPQHF	TGTGCCAGTAGTATCCCACTCCAGCCCCAGCATTTT
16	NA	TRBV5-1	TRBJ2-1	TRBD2	CASSWGTGGPGNEQFF	TGCGCCAGCAGCTGGGGAACGGGAGGGCCAGGGAATGAGCAGTTCTTC
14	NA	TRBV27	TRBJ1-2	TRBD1	CASRTLQGARGYTF	TGTGCCAGCCGGACGCTGCAGGGGGCGAGGGGCTACACCTTC
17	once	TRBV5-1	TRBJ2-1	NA	CASSLASAGGLYNEQFF	TGCGCCAGCAGCTTGGCGTCAGCGGGTGGGTTATACAATGAGCAGTTCTTC
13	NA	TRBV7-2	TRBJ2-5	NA	CASSRLPQETQYF	TGTGCCAGCAGCCGACTACCCCAAGAGACCCAGTACTTC
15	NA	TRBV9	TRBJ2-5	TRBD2	CASSVGGSGSETQYF	TGTGCCAGCAGCGTGGGAGGGTCTGGGTCTGAGACCCAGTACTTC
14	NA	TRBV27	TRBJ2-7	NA	CASSLSPGTYEQYF	TGTGCCAGCAGTTTATCGCCGGGGACCTACGAGCAGTACTTC
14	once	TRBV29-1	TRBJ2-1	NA	CSVEDASSYNEQFF	TGCAGCGTTGAAGATGCGAGCTCCTACAATGAGCAGTTCTTC
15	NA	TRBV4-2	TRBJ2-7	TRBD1	CASSRGQPLFYEQYF	TGTGCCAGCAGCCGGGGACAGCCCCTTTTCTACGAGCAGTACTTC
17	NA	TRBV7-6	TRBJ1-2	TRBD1	CASSENTLRQGATGYTF	TGTGCCAGCAGCGAAAACACTCTAAGACAGGGGGCTACTGGCTACACCTTC
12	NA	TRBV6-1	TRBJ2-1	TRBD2	CASRPAGGEQFF	TGTGCCAGCAGACCGGCGGGGGGTGAGCAGTTCTTC
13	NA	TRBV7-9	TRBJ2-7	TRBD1	CASSAGTDYEQYF	TGTGCCAGCAGCGCCGGGACAGACTACGAGCAGTACTTC
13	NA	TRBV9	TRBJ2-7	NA	CASSVASAYEQYF	TGTGCCAGCAGCGTAGCGAGCGCCTACGAGCAGTACTTC
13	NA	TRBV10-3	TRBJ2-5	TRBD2	CAISEGRGETQYF	TGTGCCATCAGTGAGGGGAGGGGAGAGACCCAGTACTTC
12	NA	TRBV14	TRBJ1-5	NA	CASSQAGQPQHF	TGTGCCAGCAGCCAAGCGGGGCAGCCCCAGCATTTT
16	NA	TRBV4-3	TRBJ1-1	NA	CASSQSSKRSNTEAFF	TGCGCCAGCAGCCAAAGTTCTAAACGGAGTAACACTGAAGCTTTCTTT
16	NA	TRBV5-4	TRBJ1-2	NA	CASSLPVAGEVYGYTF	TGTGCCAGCAGCTTGCCCGTTGCGGGCGAGGTCTATGGCTACACCTTC
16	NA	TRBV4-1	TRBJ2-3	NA	CASSQEPGTSTDTQYF	TGCGCCAGCAGCCAAGAGCCAGGGACTAGCACAGATACGCAGTATTTT
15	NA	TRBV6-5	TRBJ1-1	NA	CASSPGAGGNTEAFF	TGTGCCAGCAGTCCGGGAGCCGGGGGGAACACTGAAGCTTTCTTT
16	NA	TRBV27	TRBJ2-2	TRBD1	CASSFETGGPVGELFF	TGTGCCAGCAGTTTCGAGACAGGGGGCCCTGTCGGGGAGCTGTTTTTT
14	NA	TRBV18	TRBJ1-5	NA	CASSPLSGRQPQHF	TGTGCCAGCTCACCTCTCAGCGGGCGGCAGCCCCAGCATTTT